The rows below give T cell receptor beta chains drawn from one sample of a study of cytomegalovirus exposure and HLA in healthy donors. Assay: immunoSEQ multiplex PCR; the TCRdb copy retains only in-frame clones and omits some. This sample has about 120,000 clones; around 87% occur once, and the top ten carry about 6%. The sequencing sample was made of PBMCs. The origin of the receptors is a woman aged 18-29 years in good health and CMV-seropositive. Both conserved end residues are part of each CDR3. Each record gives: V gene, CDR3 protein.

TRBV4-1,CASSQARYYTEAFF
TRBV7-9,CASSLVGSGRANEQFF
TRBV21-1,CASSKARRRRPFSYEQYF
TRBV9,CASSGVGANYGYTF
TRBV11-2,CASSSPGLAGGRRYEQYF
TRBV5-1,CASSLRVADGYTF
TRBV11-3,CASSSDRGRRNEQFF
TRBV27,CASSSRQGARNTEAFF
TRBV7-9,CASSFDRATYEQYF
TRBV5-1,CASSFGGSNQPQHF
TRBV9,CASSARGIRYTF
TRBV19,CASSIVASAGGQPQHF
TRBV13,CASSLRDRGSYEQYF
TRBV5-1,CASRTSGTYEQYF
TRBV11-2,CASSSRTSVASGANVLTF
TRBV5-1,CASSLGATEAFF
TRBV5-1,CASSLASGTRTQNIQYF
TRBV10-2,CASSEYRTAEEGPLHF
TRBV5-3,CARRPGTGFYEQYF
TRBV7-2,CASSGQYRVQYF
TRBV4-3,CASSQGDTAYEQYF
TRBV6-5,CASSYEGETQYF
TRBV27,CASSLSGSQPQHF
TRBV2,CASSEMGRIVNYGYTF
TRBV6-1,CASRGRTASTDTQYF
TRBV5-1,CASTPTGGNTEAFF
TRBV6-1,CASSDTSGRLVGETQYF